The 23 T cell receptor beta chains below all came from one sample that was sequenced in a study of type 1 regulatory T cells. TCRdb used MiXCR to reprocess the reads, holding one entry per CDR3 protein. The profile shows approximately 20,000 distinct CDR3 sequences, roughly a tenth of them singletons. The specimen was CD4+ T cells, either the whole sample or a sorted fraction (not recorded which). The receptor set was obtained from a human donor in good health.

By share, this clonotype counts as medium-sized. The chain carries TRBV6-1 and TRBJ1-5, with a possible D match to TRBD1 (6 bases). The CDR3 covers 16 residues. With 2 bases removed from V and 1 base from J, the gap between germline ends came to 12 bases. In germline, CDR1 is MNHNS, CDR2 SASEGT. The DNA of the CDR3 is TGTGCCAGCAGTGAACGGGGGGCGGGGAGCAATCAGCCCCAGCATTTT. Protein product: CASSERGAGSNQPQHF.

This clonotype was observed at least ten times. The rearrangement joins TRBV6-5 to TRBJ1-1; D is unclear. Germline values: CDR1 MNHEY, CDR2 SVGAGI. V lost 7 bases and J lost 1, with 19 bases in between. The length of the CDR3 is 16 residues. CDR3 sequence reads: CASTPLLGTGNTEAFF. The DNA for the CDR3 is TGTGCCAGCACCCCGCTCTTGGGAACGGGGAACACTGAAGCTTTCTTT.

V is TRBV20-1 and J is TRBJ1-2; unclear D gene. The germline CDR1 and CDR2 sequences are DFQATT and SNEGSKA (reference sequence). The V end was cut by 0 bases, the J end by 10 bases, with 18 bases between. The CDR3 is made up of 14 amino acids. Written as DNA, the CDR3 is TGCAGTGCTAGAGAGGCCGGGTTCGTTCGGGACTACACCTTC. Translation: CSAREAGFVRDYTF.

The sample holds many counts of this clonotype. The chain recombines TRBV5-1 with TRBJ2-1; 10 nucleotides align to TRBD1. Trimming took 0 bases from V and 1 from J; bases not matched to a gene: 1. Germline V gene sequence: CDR1 SGHRS, CDR2 YFSETQ. The CDR3 runs to 16 residues. The CDR3 nucleotides are TGCGCCAGCAGCTTGGGACAGGGGGCGTCCTACAATGAGCAGTTCTTC. This sequence encodes CASSLGQGASYNEQFF.

This clonotype was observed at least ten times. The chain uses TRBV7-9 and TRBJ1-6, with TRBD1 as a possible D gene (5 bases). Germline lookup yields CDR1 SEHNR and CDR2 FQNEAQ (reference sequence). V was shortened by 5 bases and J by 5 bases, with 13 bases between the two germline ends. The CDR3 has 15 amino acids. For the CDR3, the DNA is TGTGCCAGCAGCGGGGGACGGACCGATAATTCACCCCTCCACTTT. It translates to CASSGGRTDNSPLHF.

Regarding this clonotype: This may stem from a read error, because a much larger clone lies one nucleotide away. The chain links TRBV2 to TRBJ2-1; tentative D call: TRBD1 (6 bases). The germline V gene has CDR1 SNHLY and CDR2 FYNNEI. The CDR3 contains 13 residues. The V end lost 7 bases, the J end lost 5 bases, and 12 bases lay between the germline ends. In DNA form, the CDR3 reads TGTGCCAGCATAGGCACAGGGAACAATGAGCAGTTCTTC. Translating gives CASIGTGNNEQFF. Complete variable domain (other parts from reference TRBV2 and TRBJ2-1): EPEVTQTPSHQVTQMGQEVILRCVPISNHLYFYWYRQILGQKVEFLVSFYNNEISEKSEIFDDQFSVERPDGSNFTLKIRSTKLEDSAMYFCASIGTGNNEQFFGPGTRLTVL.

This clonotype has a count of ten or more. The V and J genes are TRBV15 and TRBJ2-2; D is ambiguous. Trimming took 1 base from V and 2 from J, leaving 2 bases between them. The CDR3 is made up of 13 amino acids. Germline V gene lookup returns CDR1 LNHNV and CDR2 YYDKDF (reference sequence). Here the CDR3 DNA reads TGTGCCACCAGCAGAGGAAACACCGGGGAGCTGTTTTTT. Residues: CATSRGNTGELFF.

This clonotype was seen many times. V usage is TRBV7-9 and J usage is TRBJ1-1, with a tentative D call TRBD1 (5 bases). The V and J ends lost 5 bases and 4 bases respectively, with 11 bases between them. Germline V gives CDR1 SEHNR, CDR2 FQNEAQ (reference sequence). The CDR3 spans 13 residues. The CDR3 bases are TGTGCCAGCAGCCCGGGGCGGATCACTGAAGCTTTCTTT. Protein sequence: CASSPGRITEAFF. Variable domain in full (rest from reference TRBV7-9 and TRBJ1-1): DTGVSQNPRHKITKRGQNVTFRCDPISEHNRLYWYRQTLGQGPEFLTYFQNEAQLEKSRLLSDRFSAERPKGSFSTLEIQRTEQGDSAMYLCASSPGRITEAFFGQGTRLTVV.

In nucleotides, the CDR3 is TGTGCCAGCAGTGCCCGAGGAACGAGCTCCTACAATGAGCAGTTCTTC. The encoded protein is CASSARGTSSYNEQFF. The rearrangement uses TRBV27 and TRBJ2-1, with no clear D. The CDR3 has 16 residues. The V end was cut by 5 bases, the J end by 0 bases, with 14 bases between. CDR1 MNHEY and CDR2 SMNVEV come from the germline V gene (reference sequence).

This clonotype was recorded many times. The V call is TRBV29-1, the J call TRBJ1-1; maybe TRBD1 (6 bases). Germline V lookup: CDR1 SQVTM, CDR2 ANQGSEA. The V gene lost 6 bases and the J gene lost 1 base, with 12 bases spanning the gap. The CDR3 is made up of 13 amino acids. This CDR3 reads CSVRTAENTEAFF. CDR3 coding DNA: TGCAGCGTGAGGACAGCTGAGAACACTGAAGCTTTCTTT.

In its sample, this clonotype was seen many times. The chain uses TRBV28 and TRBJ1-5, with TRBD1 as a possible D gene (5 bases). V gave up 4 bases and J gave up 0 bases, with 19 bases separating them. Germline-derived CDR1 and CDR2 are MDHEN and SYDVKM. There are 18 residues in the CDR3. The CDR3 sequence: CASSSPLQDRYSNQPQHF. DNA of the CDR3: TGTGCCAGCAGTTCCCCTTTACAAGACAGATATAGCAATCAGCCCCAGCATTTT.

This sequence joins TRBV18 and TRBJ1-5, with TRBD1 identical over 8 bases. The CDR3 is 13 residues long. Germline trimming cut 5 bases from V and 7 bases from J; bases unmatched to any gene: 4. Germline values: CDR1 KGHSH, CDR2 LQKENI. CDR3 protein: CASSGDRNQPQHF. Here the CDR3 DNA reads TGTGCCAGCTCAGGGGACAGGAACCAGCCCCAGCATTTT.

Ten or more counts support this clonotype. This chain joins TRBV4-3 and TRBJ2-7; 10 nucleotides match TRBD1. Losses at the gene ends were 4 bases for V and 4 bases for J; bases not matched to a gene: 10. Germline-derived CDR1 and CDR2 are LGHNA and YSLEER. This CDR3 spans 16 amino acids. CDR3 nucleotides: TGCGCCAGCAGCCGTAATACCGGGACAGGGGTTTACGAGCAGTACTTC. This translates into CASSRNTGTGVYEQYF.

This clonotype was counted ten times or more. The V and J genes are TRBV12-3 or TRBV12-4 and TRBJ2-2, with 10 nucleotides matching TRBD1. Unmatched junction bases numbered 1, after V lost 3 bases and J lost 3 bases. The CDR3 consists of 15 residues. For the CDR3, the DNA is TGTGCCAGCAGTTTTGGGACAGGGGACACCGGGGAGCTGTTTTTT. Translation gives CASSFGTGDTGELFF.

The chain combines TRBV9 with TRBJ2-1; D is undetermined. The V end lost 0 bases, the J end lost 4 bases, and 20 bases lay between the germline ends. Germline V gene lookup returns CDR1 SGDLS and CDR2 YYNGEE. The CDR3 sequence is 18 residues long. The CDR3 region is CASSVGGRMAKLYNEQFF. The DNA of the CDR3 is TGTGCCAGCAGCGTAGGAGGCAGGATGGCGAAGTTATACAATGAGCAGTTCTTC.

V is TRBV5-4 and J is TRBJ2-1; D unresolved. Per the germline V gene, CDR1 is SGHNT and CDR2 is YYREEE (reference sequence). The CDR3 sequence is 15 residues long. Trimming took off 3 bases at V and 0 bases at J, with 10 bases between the two ends. CDR3 amino acids: CASSSDPSSYNEQFF. The CDR3 coding sequence is TGTGCCAGCAGCTCGGACCCGAGCTCCTACAATGAGCAGTTCTTC.

This rearrangement joins TRBV10-3 to TRBJ2-5; TRBD2 might be the D (6 bases). Germline V gene lookup returns CDR1 ENHRY and CDR2 SYGVKD. This CDR3 spans 15 amino acids. V was trimmed by 3 bases and J by 2 bases, leaving 13 bases between them. Here the CDR3 reads CAISDLSREQETQYF. DNA of the CDR3: TGTGCCATCAGTGATCTATCGCGGGAACAAGAGACCCAGTACTTC.

In its sample, this clonotype was seen many times. The chain couples TRBV5-1 to TRBJ2-3; D uncertain. This CDR3 spans 14 amino acids. CDR1 is SGHRS and CDR2 is YFSETQ in the germline V gene. With 0 bases removed from V and 4 bases from J, the gap between germline ends came to 9 bases. As DNA, the CDR3 is TGCGCCAGCAGCTTGGCCGGCTCTGCAGATACGCAGTATTTT. It encodes CASSLAGSADTQYF.

The sample holds many counts of this clonotype. The V and J genes are TRBV29-1 and TRBJ1-1; D gene uncertain. CDR1 is SQVTM, CDR2 ANQGSEA, per germline. Trimming cost V 2 bases and J 4 bases, with 20 bases left between them. CDR3 length: 16 residues. The CDR3 loop reads CSVESRAHYLPTEAFF. As DNA, the CDR3 is TGCAGCGTTGAATCTCGAGCCCACTATCTCCCCACTGAAGCTTTCTTT.

In regard to this clonotype: This may stem from a read error, because a much larger clone lies one nucleotide away. This sequence joins TRBV20-1 and TRBJ2-5; D may be TRBD1 (6 bases). The germline gives CDR1 DFQATT, CDR2 SNEGSKA (reference sequence). The CDR3 consists of 14 residues. Here the CDR3 DNA reads TGCAGTGCTAGCGTCCCCCGCAGGGGAGAGACCCGGTACTTC. Its protein is CSASVPRRGETRYF.

Regarding this clonotype: A much larger clone sits a single nucleotide away, making a read error possible. V usage is TRBV28 and J usage is TRBJ2-3; D not certain. The CDR3 is 16 residues long. Germline loops: CDR1 MDHEN, CDR2 SYDVKM. CDR3 protein: CAGSPLGSARTDTQYF. For the CDR3, the DNA is TGTGCCGGCAGCCCTCTTGGATCGGCCCGCACAGATACGCAGTATTTT.

Many counts were recorded for this clonotype. V gene TRBV7-2 combines with J gene TRBJ1-5; maybe TRBD1 (5 bases). The V end was cut by 1 base, the J end by 7 bases, with 14 bases between. CDR3 length: 15 residues. CDR1 is SGHTA and CDR2 is FQGNSA in the germline V gene. CDR3 nucleotides: TGTGCCAGCAGCTTAGATTCGGCAGGGTACCAGCCCCAGCATTTT. Encoded protein: CASSLDSAGYQPQHF.

This clonotype was seen only a few times. The rearrangement uses TRBV7-2 and TRBJ2-5; a possible D gene is TRBD1 (5 bases). The CDR3 runs to 14 residues. V lost 1 base, J lost 4 bases, and 10 bases lay in between. The germline CDR1 and CDR2 sequences are SGHTA and FQGNSA. The CDR3 region has the DNA TGTGCCAGCAGCTTAGTCTCTGGGGCAGAGACCCAGTACTTC. This translates into CASSLVSGAETQYF.